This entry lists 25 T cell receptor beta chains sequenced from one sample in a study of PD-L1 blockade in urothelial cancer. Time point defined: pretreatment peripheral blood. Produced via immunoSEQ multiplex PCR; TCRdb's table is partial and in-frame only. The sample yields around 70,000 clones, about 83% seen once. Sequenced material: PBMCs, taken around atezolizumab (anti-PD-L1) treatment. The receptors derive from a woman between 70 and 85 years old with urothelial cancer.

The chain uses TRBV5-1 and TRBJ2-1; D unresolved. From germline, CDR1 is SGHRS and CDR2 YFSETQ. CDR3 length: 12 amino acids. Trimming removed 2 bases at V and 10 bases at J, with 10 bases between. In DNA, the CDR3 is TGCGCCAGCAGCTTTGGCTTCTCGGAGCAGTTCTTC. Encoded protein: CASSFGFSEQFF. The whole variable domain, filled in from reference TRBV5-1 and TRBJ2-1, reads KAGVTQTPRYLIKTRGQQVTLSCSPISGHRSVSWYQQTPGQGLQFLFEYFSETQRNKGNFPGRFSGRQFSNSRSEMNVSTLELGDSALYLCASSFGFSEQFFGPGTRLTVL.

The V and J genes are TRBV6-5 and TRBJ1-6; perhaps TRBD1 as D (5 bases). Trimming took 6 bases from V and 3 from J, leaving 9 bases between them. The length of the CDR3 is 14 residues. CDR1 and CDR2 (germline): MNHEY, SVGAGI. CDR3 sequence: CASRPDSYNSPLHF. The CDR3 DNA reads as TGTGCCAGCAGACCTGACAGCTATAATTCACCCCTCCACTTT.

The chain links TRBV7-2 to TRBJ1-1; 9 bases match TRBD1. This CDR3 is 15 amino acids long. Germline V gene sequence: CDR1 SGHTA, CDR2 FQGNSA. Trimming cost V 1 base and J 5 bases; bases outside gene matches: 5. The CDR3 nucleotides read TGTGCCAGCAGCTTAGGGGGGGGGACAGGGACTGAAGCTTTCTTT. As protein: CASSLGGGTGTEAFF.

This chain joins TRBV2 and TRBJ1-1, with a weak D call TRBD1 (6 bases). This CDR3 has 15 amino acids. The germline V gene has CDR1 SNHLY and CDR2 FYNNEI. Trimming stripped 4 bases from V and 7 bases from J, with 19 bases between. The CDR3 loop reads CASSAASGVPYEAFF. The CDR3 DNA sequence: TGTGCCAGCAGTGCTGCATCAGGGGTGCCTTATGAAGCTTTCTTT.

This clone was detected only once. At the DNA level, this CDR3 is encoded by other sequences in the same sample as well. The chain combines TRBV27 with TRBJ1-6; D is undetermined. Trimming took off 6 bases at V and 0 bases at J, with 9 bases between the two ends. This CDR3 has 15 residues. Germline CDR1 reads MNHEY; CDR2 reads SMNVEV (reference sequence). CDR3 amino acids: CASSPSSSYNSPLHF. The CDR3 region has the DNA TGTGCCAGCAGCCCTAGTAGCTCCTATAATTCACCCCTCCACTTT.

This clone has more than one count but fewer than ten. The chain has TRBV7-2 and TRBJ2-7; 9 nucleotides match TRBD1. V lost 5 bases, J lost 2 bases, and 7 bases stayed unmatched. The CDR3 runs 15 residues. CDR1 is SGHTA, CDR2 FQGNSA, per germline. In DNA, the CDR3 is TGTGCCAGCAGCCCCTCGGGACAGGGCCCCTACGAGCAGTACTTC. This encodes CASSPSGQGPYEQYF.

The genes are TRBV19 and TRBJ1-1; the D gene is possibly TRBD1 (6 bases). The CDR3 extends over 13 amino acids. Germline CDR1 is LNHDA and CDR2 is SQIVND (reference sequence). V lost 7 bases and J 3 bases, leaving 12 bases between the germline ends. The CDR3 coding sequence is TGTGCCAGTAACAGGGCGACGTACACTGAAGCTTTCTTT. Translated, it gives CASNRATYTEAFF. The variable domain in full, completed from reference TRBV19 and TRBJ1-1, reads DGGITQSPKYLFRKEGQNVTLSCEQNLNHDAMYWYRQDPGQGLRLIYYSQIVNDFQKGDIAEGYSVSREKKESFPLTVTSAQKNPTAFYLCASNRATYTEAFFGQGTRLTVV.

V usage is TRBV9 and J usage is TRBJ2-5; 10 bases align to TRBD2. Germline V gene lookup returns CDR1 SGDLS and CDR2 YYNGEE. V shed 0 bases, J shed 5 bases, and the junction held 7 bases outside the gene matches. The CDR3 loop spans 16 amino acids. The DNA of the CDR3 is TGTGCCAGCAGCGTAGGGAGCGGGAGGGTAGGGGAGACCCAGTACTTC. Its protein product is CASSVGSGRVGETQYF.

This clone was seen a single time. The CDR3 nucleotides read TGTGCCAGCAGTGAAGGGGGGCGGACGAGCTCCTATAATTCACCCCTCCACTTT. Amino acids: CASSEGGRTSSYNSPLHF. The V call is TRBV2, the J call TRBJ1-6; the D gene is possibly TRBD1 (6 bases). This CDR3 is built from 18 residues. CDR1 SNHLY and CDR2 FYNNEI come from the germline V gene. The V and J ends lost 1 base and 0 bases respectively, with 13 bases between them. Full variable domain (rest looked up from reference TRBV2 and TRBJ1-6): EPEVTQTPSHQVTQMGQEVILRCVPISNHLYFYWYRQILGQKVEFLVSFYNNEISEKSEIFDDQFSVERPDGSNFTLKIRSTKLEDSAMYFCASSEGGRTSSYNSPLHFGNGTRLTVT.

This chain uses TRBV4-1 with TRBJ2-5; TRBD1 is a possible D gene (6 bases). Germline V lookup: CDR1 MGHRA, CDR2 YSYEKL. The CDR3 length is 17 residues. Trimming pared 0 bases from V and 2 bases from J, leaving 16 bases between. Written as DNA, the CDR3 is TGCGCCAGCAGCCAAGACAGGGGCCCCAAACAACAAGAGACCCAGTACTTC. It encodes CASSQDRGPKQQETQYF.

Here the CDR3 reads CASSAGQGSSGANVLTF. Written as DNA, the CDR3 is TGTGCCAGCAGTGCGGGACAGGGGAGCTCTGGGGCCAACGTCCTGACTTTC. The chain couples TRBV27 to TRBJ2-6; 10 bases are shared with TRBD1. The CDR3 has 17 amino acids. From germline, CDR1 is MNHEY and CDR2 SMNVEV (reference sequence). With V trimmed by 5 bases and J by 0 bases, 4 bases remained unmatched. Filled out from reference TRBV27 and TRBJ2-6, the complete variable domain reads EAQVTQNPRYLITVTGKKLTVTCSQNMNHEYMSWYRQDPGLGLRQIYYSMNVEVTDKGDVPEGYKVSRKEKRNFPLILESPSPNQTSLYFCASSAGQGSSGANVLTFGAGSRLTVL.

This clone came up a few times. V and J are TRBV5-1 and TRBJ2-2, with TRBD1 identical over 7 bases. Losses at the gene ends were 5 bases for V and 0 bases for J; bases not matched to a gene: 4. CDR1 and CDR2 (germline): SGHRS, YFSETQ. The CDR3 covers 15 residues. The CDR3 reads CASRGQPTNTGELFF. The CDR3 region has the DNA TGCGCCAGCAGGGGACAGCCCACGAACACCGGGGAGCTGTTTTTT. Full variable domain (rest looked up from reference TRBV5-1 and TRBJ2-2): KAGVTQTPRYLIKTRGQQVTLSCSPISGHRSVSWYQQTPGQGLQFLFEYFSETQRNKGNFPGRFSGRQFSNSRSEMNVSTLELGDSALYLCASRGQPTNTGELFFGEGSRLTVL.

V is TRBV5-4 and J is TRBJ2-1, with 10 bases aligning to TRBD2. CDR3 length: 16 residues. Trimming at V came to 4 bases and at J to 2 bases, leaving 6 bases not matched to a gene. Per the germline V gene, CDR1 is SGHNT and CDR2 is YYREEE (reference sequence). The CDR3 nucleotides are TGTGCCAGCAGCGGAACAACTAGCGGGGCCTACAATGAGCAGTTCTTC. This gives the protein CASSGTTSGAYNEQFF.

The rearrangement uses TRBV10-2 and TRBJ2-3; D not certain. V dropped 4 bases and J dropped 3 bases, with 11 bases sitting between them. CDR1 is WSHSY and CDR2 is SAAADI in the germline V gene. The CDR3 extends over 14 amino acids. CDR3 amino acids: CASSVLTWTDTQYF. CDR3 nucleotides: TGCGCCAGCAGTGTCTTAACTTGGACAGATACGCAGTATTTT.

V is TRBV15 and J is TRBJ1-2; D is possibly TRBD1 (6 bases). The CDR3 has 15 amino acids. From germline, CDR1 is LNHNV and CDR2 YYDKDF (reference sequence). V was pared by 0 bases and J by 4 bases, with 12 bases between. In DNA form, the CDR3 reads TGTGCCACCAGCAGAGATCCAGGGGAGGGCTATGGCTACACCTTC. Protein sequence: CATSRDPGEGYGYTF.

The CDR3 coding sequence is TGTGCCAGCAGTGGGGGGGCAGCGAACACCGGGGAGCTGTTTTTT. This codes for CASSGGAANTGELFF. The genes are TRBV28 and TRBJ2-2, with a weak D call TRBD2 (7 bases). CDR1 is MDHEN and CDR2 is SYDVKM in the germline V gene. This CDR3 comprises 15 residues. V dropped 5 bases and J dropped 0 bases, with 10 bases sitting between them.

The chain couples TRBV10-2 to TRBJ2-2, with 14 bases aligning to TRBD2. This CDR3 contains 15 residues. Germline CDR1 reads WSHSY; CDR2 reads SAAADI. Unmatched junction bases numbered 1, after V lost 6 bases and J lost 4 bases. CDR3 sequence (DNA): TGCGCCAGCAGCGGACTAGCGGGAGGCACCGGGGAGCTGTTTTTT. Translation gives CASSGLAGGTGELFF.

CDR3 region: CSVRDRGGNQPQHF. The CDR3 bases are TGCAGCGTTAGGGACAGGGGAGGGAATCAGCCCCAGCATTTT. The chain carries TRBV29-1 and TRBJ1-5, with 10 bases matching TRBD1. V lost 5 bases, J lost 4 bases, and 5 bases stayed unmatched. From germline, CDR1 is SQVTM and CDR2 ANQGSEA. CDR3 length equals 14 residues.

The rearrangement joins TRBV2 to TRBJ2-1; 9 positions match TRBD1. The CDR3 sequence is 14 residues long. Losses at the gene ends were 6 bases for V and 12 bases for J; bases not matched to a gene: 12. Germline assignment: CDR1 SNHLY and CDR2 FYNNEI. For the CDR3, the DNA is TGTGCCAGCAGCCCGGGGACAGGGCTGGAGGGGCAGTTCTTC. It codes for CASSPGTGLEGQFF. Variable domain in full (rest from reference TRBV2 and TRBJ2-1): EPEVTQTPSHQVTQMGQEVILRCVPISNHLYFYWYRQILGQKVEFLVSFYNNEISEKSEIFDDQFSVERPDGSNFTLKIRSTKLEDSAMYFCASSPGTGLEGQFFGPGTRLTVL.

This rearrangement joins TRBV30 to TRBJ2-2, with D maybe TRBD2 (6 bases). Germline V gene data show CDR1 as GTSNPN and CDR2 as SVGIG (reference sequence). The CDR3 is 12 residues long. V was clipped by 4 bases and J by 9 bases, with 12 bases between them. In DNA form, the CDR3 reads TGTGCCTGGAAGGGGACTCTACGGGAGCTGTTTTTT. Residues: CAWKGTLRELFF.

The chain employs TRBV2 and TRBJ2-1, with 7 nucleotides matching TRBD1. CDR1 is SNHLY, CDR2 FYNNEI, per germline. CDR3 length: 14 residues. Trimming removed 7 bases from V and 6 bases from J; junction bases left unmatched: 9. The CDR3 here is CASIMTGPFNEQFF. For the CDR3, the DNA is TGTGCCAGCATTATGACAGGGCCGTTCAATGAGCAGTTCTTC.

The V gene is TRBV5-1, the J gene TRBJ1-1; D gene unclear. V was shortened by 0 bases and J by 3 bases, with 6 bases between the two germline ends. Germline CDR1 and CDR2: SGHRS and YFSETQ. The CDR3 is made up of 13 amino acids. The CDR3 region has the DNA TGCGCCAGCAGCTTGGCCCGTGACACTGAAGCTTTCTTT. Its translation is CASSLARDTEAFF.

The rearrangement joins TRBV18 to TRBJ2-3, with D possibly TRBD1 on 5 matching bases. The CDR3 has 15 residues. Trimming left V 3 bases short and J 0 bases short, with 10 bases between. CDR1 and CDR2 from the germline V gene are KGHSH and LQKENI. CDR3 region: CASSPTYRSTDTQYF. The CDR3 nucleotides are TGTGCCAGCTCACCGACTTACAGGAGCACAGATACGCAGTATTTT. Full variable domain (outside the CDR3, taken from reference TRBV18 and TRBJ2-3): NAGVMQNPRHLVRRRGQEARLRCSPMKGHSHVYWYRQLPEEGLKFMVYLQKENIIDESGMPKERFSAEFPKEGPSILRIQQVVRGDSAAYFCASSPTYRSTDTQYFGPGTRLTVL.

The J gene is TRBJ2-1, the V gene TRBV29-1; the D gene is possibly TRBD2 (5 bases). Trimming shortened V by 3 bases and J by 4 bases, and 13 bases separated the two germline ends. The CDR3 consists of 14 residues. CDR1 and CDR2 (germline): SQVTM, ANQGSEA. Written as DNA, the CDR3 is TGCAGCGTTGAGGCCCGGTCGGGATACAATGAGCAGTTCTTC. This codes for CSVEARSGYNEQFF.

CDR3 region: CASRMDRSSYNEQFF. Written as DNA, the CDR3 is TGTGCCAGCAGAATGGACAGGTCTTCCTACAATGAGCAGTTCTTC. This chain joins TRBV28 and TRBJ2-1; 7 bases match TRBD1. Germline CDR1 and CDR2: MDHEN and SYDVKM. This CDR3 region has 15 residues. Germline trimming cut 6 bases from V and 1 base from J; bases unmatched to any gene: 6.